This entry describes one TCR beta chain. Germline CDR1 reads SEHNR; CDR2 reads FQNEAQ (reference sequence). V lost 5 bases, J lost 3 bases, and 4 bases stayed unmatched. The CDR3 totals 15 residues. This sample was taken from a study of identical twins. From the 5' RACE reads, TCRdb called clonotypes with MiXCR, one entry per CDR3 protein. The sample has about 530,000 distinct CDR3 sequences, about 22% seen once. In addition, the sample was reused for a study of yellow fever vaccine responses in identical twins.

Sample: CD4+ T cells sorted from blood. The clonotype originates from a woman between 18 and 29 years old in good health. The chain uses TRBV7-9 and TRBJ2-1; 10 bases are shared with TRBD1. The CDR3 region has the DNA TGTGCCAGCAGCGTCCGGGACAGGGGCTACAATGAGCAGTTCTTC. It codes for CASSVRDRGYNEQFF. Together with reference TRBV7-9 and TRBJ2-1, the CDR3 gives the full variable domain: DTGVSQNPRHKITKRGQNVTFRCDPISEHNRLYWYRQTLGQGPEFLTYFQNEAQLEKSRLLSDRFSAERPKGSFSTLEIQRTEQGDSAMYLCASSVRDRGYNEQFFGPGTRLTVL.